Listed here are 5 T cell receptor beta chains from one sample, sequenced in a study of blood T cells in healthy people across ages. Then a second PCR, running about 7 to 11 cycles, was carried out with a sample-barcoded 5' primer and a J-beta primer mix. MiXCR, applied by TCRdb to the 5' RACE reads, yields one record per CDR3 protein. The table lists about 830,000 distinct CDR3 sequences, roughly 60% of them singletons. Sequenced material: blood. Receptors were obtained from a man under 40 in good health.

J is TRBJ2-7 and V is TRBV29-1; 8 bases are a match to TRBD1. V lost 4 bases and J lost 7; bases outside the gene matches: 9. CDR1 is SQVTM, CDR2 ANQGSEA, per germline. The CDR3 runs to 13 residues. The CDR3 loop reads CSVAQGARREQYF. The CDR3, as DNA: TGCAGCGTTGCTCAGGGGGCGCGGAGAGAGCAGTACTTC.

This clonotype was seen at least ten times. This chain joins TRBV20-1 and TRBJ2-5, with 7 bases that match TRBD2. With 5 bases clipped from V and 2 bases from J, the junction kept 8 bases outside the gene matches. Germline CDR1 DFQATT, CDR2 SNEGSKA (reference sequence). This CDR3 spans 14 amino acids. DNA for the CDR3: TGCAGTGCTTCCCCCGCTAGCGGACAAGAGACCCAGTACTTC. Its protein product is CSASPASGQETQYF.

This sequence joins TRBV20-1 and TRBJ2-5; 8 nucleotides line up with TRBD2. CDR1 and CDR2 (germline): DFQATT, SNEGSKA (reference sequence). CDR3 size: 15 residues. V lost 3 bases to trimming and J lost 1 base; unmatched junction nucleotides: 7. CDR3 DNA: TGCAGTGCTAGCTCGGCGGGGGGCCCCCAAGAGACCCAGTACTTC. Its protein product is CSASSAGGPQETQYF.

The CDR3 loop is CASSSTGETGETQYF. The CDR3 bases are TGTGCCAGCAGTTCGACAGGGGAAACGGGAGAGACCCAGTACTTC. The chain joins TRBV28 to TRBJ2-5, with TRBD1 identical over 8 bases. The CDR3 runs 15 residues. Trimming took 4 bases from V and 4 from J; bases not matched to a gene: 8. Per germline, CDR1 MDHEN and CDR2 SYDVKM.

This clonotype has just a few counts. The chain recombines TRBV29-1 with TRBJ2-1, with 8 bases identical to TRBD2. The V gene's germline CDR1 is SQVTM and CDR2 ANQGSEA. This CDR3 comprises 14 residues. Losses at the gene ends were 6 bases for V and 7 bases for J; bases not matched to a gene: 11. CDR3: CSVRRGGRANEQFF. CDR3 DNA: TGCAGCGTACGACGGGGGGGCCGGGCGAATGAGCAGTTCTTC.